Shown below are 10 T cell receptor beta chains from a single sample sequenced in a study of T cells in Graves' hyperthyroidism and ophthalmopathy. TCR beta CDR3 regions were amplified from RNA transcripts. The TCR CDR3 was amplified in a first-round RT-PCR using the HTBI primer set. TCRdb analysed the multiplex PCR reads with MiXCR anew, one entry per CDR3 protein. The repertoire holds around 300,000 distinct CDR3 sequences, about 13% seen once, with roughly 33% in the top ten. Material for sequencing was blood. Every receptor here comes from a woman aged 40 to 50 with Graves' ophthalmopathy.

This clonotype was seen ten or more times. The rearrangement joins TRBV2 to TRBJ2-5, with 10 bases identical to TRBD1. The CDR3 runs 16 residues. The germline gives CDR1 SNHLY, CDR2 FYNNEI. Germline trimming cut 1 base from V and 7 bases from J; bases unmatched to any gene: 9. The CDR3 region has the DNA TGTGCCAGCAGTGAAGGGGTGGGGACAGGGGCTCGGACCCAGTACTTC. Amino acids: CASSEGVGTGARTQYF.

This clonotype was counted between two and nine times. The CDR3: CASSEALGSNQPQHF. CDR3 nucleotide sequence: TGTGCCAGCAGTGAAGCTCTCGGTAGCAATCAGCCCCAGCATTTT. The rearrangement uses TRBV6-1 and TRBJ1-5; the D is unclear. The CDR3 has 15 amino acids. Germline assignment: CDR1 MNHNS and CDR2 SASEGT. The ends were cut back, 0 bases at V and 0 bases at J, with 6 bases in the middle.

The chain carries TRBV19 and TRBJ1-2; TRBD1 matches 7 bases. Looked up from germline, CDR1 is LNHDA and CDR2 is SQIVND (reference sequence). Losses at the gene ends were 6 bases for V and 5 bases for J; bases not matched to a gene: 9. This CDR3 spans 14 amino acids. CDR3 sequence: CASRNPQGRYGYTF. The CDR3 DNA follows: TGTGCCAGTAGAAACCCACAGGGGAGGTATGGCTACACCTTC. Full variable domain (rest looked up from reference TRBV19 and TRBJ1-2): DGGITQSPKYLFRKEGQNVTLSCEQNLNHDAMYWYRQDPGQGLRLIYYSQIVNDFQKGDIAEGYSVSREKKESFPLTVTSAQKNPTAFYLCASRNPQGRYGYTFGSGTRLTVV.

The chain recombines TRBV6-1 with TRBJ2-1; 15 bases are shared with TRBD2. The germline CDR1 and CDR2 sequences are MNHNS and SASEGT. The CDR3 loop spans 13 amino acids. V lost 7 bases to trimming and J lost 14 bases; unmatched junction nucleotides: 6. The CDR3 bases are TGTGCCAGCACCCGGACTAGCGGGGGGGCTAAGTTCTTC. This translates into CASTRTSGGAKFF.

The CDR3 DNA reads as TGTGCCAGCAGTGGACTTCCCCATGGGACCGGGGAGCTGTTTTTT. It encodes CASSGLPHGTGELFF. The chain recombines TRBV2 with TRBJ2-2; D gene uncertain. This CDR3 has 15 amino acids. The V end was cut by 4 bases, the J end by 5 bases, with 14 bases between. Germline values: CDR1 SNHLY, CDR2 FYNNEI.

The table lists this clonotype with a few counts. This chain's CDR3 is CASSQVDLINYGTQYF. CDR3 nucleotide sequence: TGCGCCAGCAGCCAAGTGGACTTGATCAATTATGGTACGCAGTATTTT. The rearrangement links TRBV4-1 to TRBJ2-3; possibly TRBD2 for D (5 bases). Germline CDR1 MGHRA, CDR2 YSYEKL. CDR3 length equals 16 residues. V dropped 1 base and J dropped 8 bases, with 19 bases sitting between them.

This clonotype occurred many times. The CDR3 loop reads CSAPTSWKDTQYF. CDR3 sequence (DNA): TGCAGTGCTCCCACCTCTTGGAAGGATACGCAGTATTTT. The chain carries TRBV20-1 and TRBJ2-3; D unclear. The CDR3 runs 13 residues. CDR1 is DFQATT and CDR2 is SNEGSKA in the germline V gene (reference sequence). V shed 5 bases and J shed 6 bases, with 15 bases lying between them.

Many counts were recorded for this clonotype. The chain joins TRBV29-1 to TRBJ2-3; D remains unclear. Germline CDR1 and CDR2: SQVTM and ANQGSEA. The CDR3 length is 12 residues. V shed 1 base and J shed 2 bases, with 4 bases lying between them. The chain's CDR3 is CSVEGVTDTQYF. The CDR3 DNA reads TGCAGCGTTGAAGGAGTCACAGATACGCAGTATTTT.

This clonotype came up a few times. The chain carries TRBV18 and TRBJ1-2; D is unresolved. From germline, CDR1 is KGHSH and CDR2 LQKENI. The CDR3 consists of 13 residues. Trimming took off 3 bases at V and 4 bases at J, with 9 bases between the two ends. The CDR3 sequence: CASSPTDGYGYTF. The DNA for the CDR3 is TGTGCCAGCTCACCGACGGACGGCTATGGCTACACCTTC.

This clonotype was found many times. The chain uses TRBV30 and TRBJ1-2, with no clear D. The germline V gene has CDR1 GTSNPN and CDR2 SVGIG (reference sequence). This CDR3 has 13 residues. V was shortened by 0 bases and J by 0 bases, with 5 bases between the two germline ends. CDR3 bases: TGTGCCTGGAGTGTAAGGTCTAACTATGGCTACACCTTC. Translating it yields CAWSVRSNYGYTF.